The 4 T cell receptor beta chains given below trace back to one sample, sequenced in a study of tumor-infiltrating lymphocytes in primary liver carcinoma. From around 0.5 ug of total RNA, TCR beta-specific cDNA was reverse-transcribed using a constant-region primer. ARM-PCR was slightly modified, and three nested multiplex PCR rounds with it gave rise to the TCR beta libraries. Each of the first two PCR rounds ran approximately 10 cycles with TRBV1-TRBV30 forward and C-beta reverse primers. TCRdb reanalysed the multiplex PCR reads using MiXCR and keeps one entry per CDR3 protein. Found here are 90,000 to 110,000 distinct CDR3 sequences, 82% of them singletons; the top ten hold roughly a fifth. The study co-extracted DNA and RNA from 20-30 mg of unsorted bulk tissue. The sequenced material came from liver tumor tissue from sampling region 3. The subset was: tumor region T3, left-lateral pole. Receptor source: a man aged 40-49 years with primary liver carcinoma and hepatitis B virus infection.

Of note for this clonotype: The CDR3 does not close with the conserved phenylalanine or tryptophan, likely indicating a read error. This CDR3 reads CASSVGGSTDTQYL. The CDR3 DNA follows: TGTGCCAGCAGTGTGGGAGGGAGTACAGATACGCAGTATCTT. This chain links TRBV6-1 with TRBJ2-3; 7 bases map to TRBD2. Germline-derived CDR1 and CDR2 are MNHNS and SASEGT. The V segment lost 4 bases and the J segment 3 bases; nucleotides outside the gene matches: 4. This CDR3 comprises 14 residues.

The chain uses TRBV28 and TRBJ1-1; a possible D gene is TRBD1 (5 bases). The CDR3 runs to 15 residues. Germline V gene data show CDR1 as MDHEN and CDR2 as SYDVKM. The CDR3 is CVRSLATTGNTEAFF. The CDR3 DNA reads TGTGTCAGGAGTTTAGCAACAACAGGGAACACTGAAGCTTTCTTT. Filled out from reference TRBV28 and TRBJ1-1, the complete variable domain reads DVKVTQSSRYLVKRTGEKVFLECVQDMDHENMFWYRQDPGLGLRLIYFSYDVKMKEKGDIPEGYSVSREKKERFSLILESASTNQTSMYLCVRSLATTGNTEAFFGQGTRLTVV.

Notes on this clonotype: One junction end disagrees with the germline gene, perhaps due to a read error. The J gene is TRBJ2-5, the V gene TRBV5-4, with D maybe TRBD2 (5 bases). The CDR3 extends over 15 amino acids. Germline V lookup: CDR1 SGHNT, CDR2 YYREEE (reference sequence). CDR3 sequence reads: CASSLNGDGQDTQYF. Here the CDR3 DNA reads TGTGCCAGCAGCCTGAACGGGGATGGCCAAGATACCCAGTACTTC.

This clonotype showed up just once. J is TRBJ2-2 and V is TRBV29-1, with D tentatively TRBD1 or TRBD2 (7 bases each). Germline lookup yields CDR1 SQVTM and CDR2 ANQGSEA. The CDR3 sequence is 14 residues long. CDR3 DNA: TGCAACGCCAGGGGGAGGGGGAGCGGCGGGGAGCTGTTTTTT. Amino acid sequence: CNARGRGSGGELFF.